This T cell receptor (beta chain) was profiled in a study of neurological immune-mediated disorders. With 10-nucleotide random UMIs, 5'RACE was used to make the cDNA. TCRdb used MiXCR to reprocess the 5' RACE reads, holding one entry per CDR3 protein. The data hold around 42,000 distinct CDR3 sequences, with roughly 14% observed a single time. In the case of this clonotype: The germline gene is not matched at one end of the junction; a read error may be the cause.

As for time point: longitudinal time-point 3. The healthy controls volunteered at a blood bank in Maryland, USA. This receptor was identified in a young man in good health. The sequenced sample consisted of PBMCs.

CDR3 DNA: TGTGCCACCAGTTTGTACACTGACGCTTTCTTT. Translated: CATSLYTDAFF. The genes are TRBV28 and TRBJ1-1; D uncertain. Germline V gene data show CDR1 as MDHEN and CDR2 as SYDVKM. The CDR3 consists of 11 residues.